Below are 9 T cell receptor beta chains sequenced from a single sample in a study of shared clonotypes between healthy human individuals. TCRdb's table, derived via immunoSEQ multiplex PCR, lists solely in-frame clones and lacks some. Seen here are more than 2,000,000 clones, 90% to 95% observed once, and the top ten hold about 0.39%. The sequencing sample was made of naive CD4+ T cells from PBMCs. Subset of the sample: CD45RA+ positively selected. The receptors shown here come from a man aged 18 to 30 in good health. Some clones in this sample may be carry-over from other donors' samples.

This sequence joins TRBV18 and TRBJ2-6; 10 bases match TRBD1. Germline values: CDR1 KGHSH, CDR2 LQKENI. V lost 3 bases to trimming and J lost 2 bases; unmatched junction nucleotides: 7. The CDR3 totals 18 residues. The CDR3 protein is CASSPGQGRLAGANVLTF. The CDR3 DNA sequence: TGTGCCAGCTCACCGGGACAGGGGAGACTGGCTGGGGCCAACGTCCTGACTTTC.

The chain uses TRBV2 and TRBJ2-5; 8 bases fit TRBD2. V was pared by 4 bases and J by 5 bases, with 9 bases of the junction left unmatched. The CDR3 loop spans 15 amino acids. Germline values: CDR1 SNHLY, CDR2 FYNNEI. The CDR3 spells CASSGVVSGSETQYF. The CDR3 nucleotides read TGTGCCAGCAGTGGGGTGGTCAGCGGGAGTGAGACCCAGTACTTC.

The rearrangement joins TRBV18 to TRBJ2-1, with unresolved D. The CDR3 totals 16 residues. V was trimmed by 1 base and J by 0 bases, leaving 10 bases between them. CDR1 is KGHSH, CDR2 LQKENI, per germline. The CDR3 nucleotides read TGTGCCAGCTCACCACTGGGCCAAAGCTCCTACAATGAGCAGTTCTTC. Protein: CASSPLGQSSYNEQFF.

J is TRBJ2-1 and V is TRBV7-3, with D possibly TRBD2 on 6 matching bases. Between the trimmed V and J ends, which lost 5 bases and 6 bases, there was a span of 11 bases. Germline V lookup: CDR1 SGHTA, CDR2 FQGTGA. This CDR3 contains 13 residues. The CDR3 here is CASSQGLLNEQFF. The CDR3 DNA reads TGTGCCAGCAGCCAAGGACTACTCAATGAGCAGTTCTTC.

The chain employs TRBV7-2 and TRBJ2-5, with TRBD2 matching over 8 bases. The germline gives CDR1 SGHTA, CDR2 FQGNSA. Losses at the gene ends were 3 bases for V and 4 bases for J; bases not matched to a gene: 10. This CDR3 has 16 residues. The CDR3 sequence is CASSFPTREGLETQYF. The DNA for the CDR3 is TGTGCCAGCAGCTTCCCCACCCGGGAGGGCCTAGAGACCCAGTACTTC.

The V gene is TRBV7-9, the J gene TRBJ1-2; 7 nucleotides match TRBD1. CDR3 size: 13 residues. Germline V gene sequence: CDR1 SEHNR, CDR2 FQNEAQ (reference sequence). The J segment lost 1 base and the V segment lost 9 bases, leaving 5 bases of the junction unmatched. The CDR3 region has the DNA TGTGCCAGTCCGACAGGGATTAACTATGGCTACACCTTC. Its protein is CASPTGINYGYTF.

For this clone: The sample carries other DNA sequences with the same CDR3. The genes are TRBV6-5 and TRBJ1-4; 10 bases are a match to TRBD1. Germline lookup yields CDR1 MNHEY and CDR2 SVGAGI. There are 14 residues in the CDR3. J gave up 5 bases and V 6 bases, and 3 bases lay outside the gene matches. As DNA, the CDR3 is TGTGCCAGCAGACGGACAGGGGGAAATGAAAAACTGTTTTTT. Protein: CASRRTGGNEKLFF.

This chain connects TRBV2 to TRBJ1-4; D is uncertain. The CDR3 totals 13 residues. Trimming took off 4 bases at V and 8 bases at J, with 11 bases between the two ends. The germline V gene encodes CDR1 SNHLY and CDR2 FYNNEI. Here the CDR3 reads CASSVRAEEKLFF. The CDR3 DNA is TGTGCCAGCAGTGTTAGGGCGGAGGAAAAACTGTTTTTT.

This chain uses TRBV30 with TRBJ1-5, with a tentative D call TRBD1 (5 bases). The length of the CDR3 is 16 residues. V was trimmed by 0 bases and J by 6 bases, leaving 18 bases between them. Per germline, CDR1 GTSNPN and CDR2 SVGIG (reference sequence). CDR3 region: CAWSVGRGTASQPQHF. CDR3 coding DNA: TGTGCCTGGAGTGTAGGGAGGGGAACTGCAAGTCAGCCCCAGCATTTT.